The sequence of this TCR beta chain was determined in a study of cytotoxic CD8 clonotypes in ibrutinib-treated CLL. Looking at the study overall: Each sample contained, on average, roughly 280,000 productive templates and tens of thousands of productive rearrangements.

There are 17 residues in the CDR3. Trimming stripped 0 bases from V and 2 bases from J, with 14 bases between. Germline CDR1 MGHRA, CDR2 YSYEKL. The table came from immunoSEQ multiplex PCR; TCRdb's copy has only in-frame clones and leaves some out. This sample carries 110,000 to 150,000 clones, 70% to 80% of them seen once, and the ten largest clones take 5% to 5.5%. This clonotype was sampled from a human donor with chronic lymphocytic leukemia. This chain uses TRBV4-1 with TRBJ1-5; tentatively, D is TRBD1 (6 bases). Sequenced material: PBMCs, taken after 24 months of ibrutinib treatment. The chain's CDR3 is CASSQEQGFVRNQPQHF. In DNA form, the CDR3 reads TGCGCCAGCAGCCAAGAACAGGGTTTTGTACGCAATCAGCCCCAGCATTTT.